One T cell receptor (beta chain) is described in this entry. This sample was included in a study of blood T cell repertoires in COVID-19. At the level of the study: Acute and convalescent COVID-19 specimens originated in the United States, Italy and Spain.

V lost 6 bases, J lost 0 bases, and 8 bases stayed unmatched. This CDR3 comprises 16 residues. The germline CDR1 and CDR2 sequences are SGHNT and YENEEA. Only in-frame clones appear in the TCRdb table, and some are missing; sequencing was by immunoSEQ multiplex PCR. The data show about 140,000 clones, with approximately 85% seen just once and approximately 3% held by the top ten. The receptor comes from a woman aged 50 to 60 with acute COVID-19. This sequence joins TRBV11-3 and TRBJ2-1; 7 nucleotides align to TRBD2. The sample taken for sequencing was PBMCs or T cells enriched from blood (not recorded which). CDR3 coding DNA: TGTGCCAGCAGAGCGGGGCGGTCGATCTCCTACAATGAGCAGTTCTTC. Its protein product is CASRAGRSISYNEQFF.